This T cell receptor beta chain was documented in a study of cytomegalovirus exposure and HLA in healthy donors (dated by TCRdb to 2016 to 2017). In terms of the full investigation: According to an earlier analysis of a few hundred of the donors, some 170 million T cells yielded 90 million to 130 million unique TCR beta sequences and more than 250 Gb of sequence data. An early release covering 550 to 700 HLA-typed donors comprised around 300 gigabases of sequencing data and around 86 million unique TCR sequences. Of the roughly 400 genotyped donors, 65% to 90% fell in the genetic ancestry cluster associated with self-reported Caucasian donors. The study was designed to test whether signatures of past pathogen exposure could be identified by cataloging public T cell receptors. Using immunosequencing, the study profiled T cell repertoires from fewer than 850 subjects and related those repertoires to cytomegalovirus serostatus. A separate validation cohort of about 110 different subjects was used in addition to the roughly 640-subject first cohort. The study combined high-throughput TCR immunosequencing, statistical association of individual TCRs with disease status, and machine learning to predict cytomegalovirus infection status. In a later analysis, previously published TCR beta repertoires from about 670 donors were re-analyzed and high-resolution HLA genotyping was added so that TCR occurrence patterns could be studied. The later analysis used no new phenotypic data to find candidate immune exposures, relying instead on TCR beta sequences and their occurrence across donors. To decide whether each TCR beta V gene segment behaved as functional or pseudogenic, an earlier analysis of some 570 of the donors relied on high-throughput TCR beta sequencing. Alongside the repertoire data, information on donor age, sex, ethnicity and CMV serostatus was compiled. A later genetic analysis took genome-wide SNP genotypes for 398 of the 666 donors and used that subset as a discovery cohort. Every repertoire in the discovery cohort had been generated on one and the same sequencing platform. Class I and class II HLA loci were covered by the typing at four-digit resolution. The number of donors typed differed by locus, with about 629-630 for A, B, C, DRB1 and DQB1, around 500 for DQA1, some 570 for DPA1, and 450 to 480 for DPB1. Because of strong linkage in the cohort, roughly five DR-DQ haplotypes were treated as single units for association and clustering. Among several hundred genotyped donors of the cohort, an average of around 240,000 unique TCR beta nucleotide sequences was sequenced per donor, of which about 19% were non-productive.

In regard to this clone: Its antigen is unknown. No much larger clone exists at a distance of one base, and base qualities are not known.

Library prep was done by the immunoSEQ multiplex PCR assay. The multiplex PCR relied on a mix of 60 forward primers for TCR Vbeta segments and 13 reverse primers for TCR Jbeta segments. The CDR3 region of rearranged TCR beta genes was amplified from genomic DNA with a multiplex PCR assay. The amplified TCR beta libraries were sequenced on the Illumina HiSeq System as 87-base-pair reads. On the study's bioinformatics: In a later analysis, about 80 million unique TCR beta chains were counted across the approximately 640 repertoires, and roughly 10 million of these chains were shared by at least two donors. Raw reads were error-corrected and collapsed into unique sequences by a nearest-neighbor algorithm in which closely related sequences were merged to remove PCR and sequencing errors. Alignment of CDR3 sequences to IMGT reference sequences was used to assign V, D and J gene segments. For a sequence to be retained, a match of at least six nucleotides to both a V gene segment and a J gene segment was required. Rearrangements were classified as productive when the CDR3 lacked stop codons and remained in frame with V and J, and all other rearrangements were classified as non-productive. Following IMGT convention, CDR3 was defined as the stretch from the second conserved V-encoded cysteine to the conserved J-encoded phenylalanine. The earlier analysis of approximately 500 of the donors excluded sequences that lacked an unambiguous match to a single V gene segment. In an earlier analysis of some 590 of the donors, a V segment was called functional when productive rearrangements were above 56.7%, and segregating when the standard deviation between donors exceeded 5%. A statistical classification framework was built for diagnosing cytomegalovirus status from the catalog of TCR beta chain sequences. V and J gene assignment, in a later analysis, came from comparing TCR nucleotide sequences with IMGT/GENE-DB human TR gene sequences. In a later analysis, CDR3 sequences and most-parsimonious VDJ recombination scenarios were assigned using the TCRdist pipeline. A later analysis defined each TCR beta chain by its CDR3 amino acid sequence plus V-gene family, and excluded reads lacking a unique V-gene family. To address suspected cross-contamination and a sequencing artifact, a later analysis removed around 600 highly shared, low-generation-probability nucleotide sequences. In a later analysis, a clonal expansion index for each public chain was calculated from normalized within-repertoire ranks of inferred template counts. Generation probabilities in a later analysis came from a VDJ recombination model fitted to out-of-frame rearrangements, and those results were checked against IGoR. In a later analysis, TCR-TCR, TCR-HLA and TCR-CMV co-occurrence was scored with hypergeometric tests, and a repertoire-size bias correction was applied to TCR pairs. In a later analysis, false discovery rates were estimated by permuting HLA or CMV assignments 20 times. In a later analysis, co-occurring TCRs were grouped using DBSCAN, and TCRdist sequence similarity was added for clustering within HLA-allele-positive subsets. For co-occurrence clustering, repertoires with fewer than 30,000 or more than 120,000 public chains were excluded, along with several repertoires with anomalous nucleotide sharing. TCRdb took over this immuneACCESS table, retaining in-frame rearrangements with V and J assigned. Such tables are incomplete; in checked studies, under half of the missing clones stem from an unresolved V gene, and the remainder is unexplained. V and J calls and clone size are as listed in that table; D and trimming were resolved from the DNA. Within this sample are around 160,000 clones, with around 77% of them counted one time only. The ten largest clonotypes hold roughly 1% of the sample.

What the research found in general, with its limitations: It was suggested by the authors that the approach could potentially be generalized to other disease states and immunological phenotypes. A further reported finding was that TCR beta sequences accurately predicted the HLA-A and HLA-B alleles for most subjects in the first cohort. Presence/absence analyses assumed roughly uniform sequencing depth across donors, an assumption that may not hold. In this cohort, only TCR beta chains were sequenced, and detectable features were limited by the absence of alpha or paired-chain data. The 87-base-pair reads could not distinguish some IMGT-functional V segments, including TRBV6-2 and TRBV6-3, so those segments were excluded. The study gave a list of under 200 TCR beta chains associated with cytomegalovirus. A later analysis found that HLA-associated TCR beta chains were more clonally expanded and had lower generation probabilities than equally common non-associated chains. Because some donors lacked HLA typing at each locus, the association tests relied only on the typed subset. Roughly 17 rarely observed V segments, including chromosome 9 orphons, were excluded from the earlier analysis of approximately 500 of the donors because counts were too low. In a later genetic analysis, fewer N-insertions in productive TCRs were reported among donors in an Asian-associated ancestry cluster than the approximately 670-donor mean. An association between a missense DCLRE1C variant and V-gene and J-gene trimming of TCR beta chains was found in a later genetic analysis and replicated in an independent cohort. For the cohort, immune exposure information was limited to CMV serostatus. In a later analysis, several top co-occurrence clusters were reported to appear linked to parvovirus B19, influenza, CMV and Epstein-Barr virus. In an earlier analysis of more than 500 of the donors, most TCR beta V segments appeared in productive rearrangements about 90% or about 30% of the time, broadly matching IMGT annotations. A later analysis found that TCR association rates varied across HLA loci, with DRB1 alleles showing the most associated TCRs and HLA-C alleles the fewest. Strong co-occurrence of HLA alleles, especially DR and DQ, made assigning TCR associations to individual alleles difficult. A few of the identified cytomegalovirus-associated TCR beta chains were confirmed in vitro to be specific for cytomegalovirus antigens. The sequencing pipeline was judged likely to have produced a cluster of highly shared sequence variants as a technical artifact. A later analysis associated 15,000 or so TCR beta sequences with specific HLA alleles at a false discovery rate of 0.05. Most TCR sequences were seen in very few donors, while some public TCRs were found in many individuals. Linkage disequilibrium might explain the correlated functional status among segregating V segments, but an unknown experimental factor could not be excluded. A later analysis found that most CMV-associated TCR beta chains appeared HLA-restricted, with HLA associations seemingly driven largely by CMV exposure. Cytomegalovirus status was reported to be diagnosed by the classifier with high specificity and sensitivity in both the original and validation cohorts.

In total, fewer than 750 healthy bone marrow donors made up the cohort. All cohort members were sampled while nominally healthy, although unrecorded immune exposures were likely present. The donor was CMV seronegative and belonged to the group of 352 seronegative cohort members. Every donor gave a peripheral blood sample, and the peripheral blood mononuclear cells from that sample were used for TCR beta sequencing. The Qiagen DNeasy Blood Extraction Kit was used to extract genomic DNA from the blood cell samples. Trimming accounts for 1 base at V and 0 bases at J, while the number of junction bases matched to no gene is 10. Measured from the cysteine to the phenylalanine, the CDR3 is 19 residues long. The only DNA kept is the CDR3, 57 bases in frame from the first base. In the germline V gene (reference sequence), CDR1 corresponds to SEHNR and CDR2 to FQNEAQ.

The sample was PBMCs. Here the chain combines TRBV7-9 and TRBJ2-3; the junction holds 10 bases that match TRBD2. The clonotype originates from a woman in her thirties or forties in good health and CMV-seronegative. The CDR3 here reads CASSLGLAGVPTSTDTQYF. The DNA sequence is as follows: TGTGCCAGCAGCTTAGGCCTAGCGGGAGTTCCGACAAGCACAGATACGCAGTATTTT.